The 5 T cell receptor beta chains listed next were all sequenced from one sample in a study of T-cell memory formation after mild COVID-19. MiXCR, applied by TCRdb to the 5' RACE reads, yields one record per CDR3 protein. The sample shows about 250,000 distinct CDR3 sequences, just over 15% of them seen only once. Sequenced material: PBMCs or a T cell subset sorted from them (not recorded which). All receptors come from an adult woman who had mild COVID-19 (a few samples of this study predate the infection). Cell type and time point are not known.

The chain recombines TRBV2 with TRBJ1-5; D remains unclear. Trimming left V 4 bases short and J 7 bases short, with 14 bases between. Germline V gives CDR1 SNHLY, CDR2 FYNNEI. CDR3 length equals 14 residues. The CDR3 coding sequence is TGTGCCAGCAGTGTTCTTGGTAAAGGGCAGCCCCAGCATTTT. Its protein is CASSVLGKGQPQHF.

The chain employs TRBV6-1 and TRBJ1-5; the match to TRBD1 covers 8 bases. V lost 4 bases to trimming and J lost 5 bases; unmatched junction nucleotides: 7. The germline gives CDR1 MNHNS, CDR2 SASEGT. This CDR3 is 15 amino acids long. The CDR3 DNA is TGTGCCAGCAGTGTCCCCGGACAGGGTTATCAGCCCCAGCATTTT. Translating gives CASSVPGQGYQPQHF.

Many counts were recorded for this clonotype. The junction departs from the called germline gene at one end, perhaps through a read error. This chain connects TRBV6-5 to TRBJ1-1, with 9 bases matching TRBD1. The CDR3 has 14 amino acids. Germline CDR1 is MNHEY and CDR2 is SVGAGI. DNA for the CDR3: TGTGCCAGCAGTACGGGGACAGGGAACGCTGAAGCTTTCTTT. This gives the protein CASSTGTGNAEAFF.

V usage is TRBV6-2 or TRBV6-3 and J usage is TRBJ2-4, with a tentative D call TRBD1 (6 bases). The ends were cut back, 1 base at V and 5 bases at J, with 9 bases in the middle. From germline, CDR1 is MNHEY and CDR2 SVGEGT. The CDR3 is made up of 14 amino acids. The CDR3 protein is CASSYWGRENIQYF. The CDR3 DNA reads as TGTGCCAGCAGTTACTGGGGGCGGGAAAACATTCAGTACTTC.

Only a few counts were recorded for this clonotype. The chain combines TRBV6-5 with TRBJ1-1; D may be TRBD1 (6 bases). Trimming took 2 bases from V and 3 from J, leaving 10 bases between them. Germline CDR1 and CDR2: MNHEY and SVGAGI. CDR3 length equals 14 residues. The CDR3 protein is CASSYGGGDTEAFF. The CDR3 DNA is TGTGCCAGCAGTTACGGTGGGGGCGACACTGAAGCTTTCTTT.